This T cell receptor beta chain was captured by sequencing in a study of OX40 agonist ivuxolimab in advanced cancers. Notes on this clone: The target antigen is unknown.

From germline, CDR1 is SGDLS and CDR2 YYNGEE. Deletions cut 0 bases from V and 5 bases from J, with 14 bases between. The CDR3 extends over 16 amino acids. Some clones are missing from TCRdb's copy, which holds only in-frame ones; the method was immunoSEQ multiplex PCR. The sample has over 50,000 clones, 70% to 90% seen once; the top ten hold approximately 20%. Findings of the study overall: Antigen specificity was not determined for the expanded peripheral T cells. Among patients with partial responses at 0.1-3.0 mg/kg, clonal expansion was among the lowest. Within 6 weeks, CD4+ and CD8+ blood T cells expanded clonally at 0.1 to 3.0 mg/kg.

The chain carries TRBV9 and TRBJ2-2; D unresolved. This receptor was identified in an adult with an advanced solid tumor such as melanoma, head and neck, liver or kidney cancer. Here the sequenced sample was CD4+ or CD8+ T cells sorted from blood, taken in a trial of the OX40 agonist ivuxolimab. The CDR3 bases are TGTGCCAGCAGCGTAGGCGTGGGCGCGAGTACCGGGGAGCTGTTTTTT. Translation: CASSVGVGASTGELFF.